This T cell receptor (beta chain) was found in a study of tumor and adjacent non-tumor tissue in lung cancer. For the study at large: Each sample yielded approximately 4.2 million productive TCRbeta reads on average.

No cell sorting was done before RNA was extracted from the tissue. TCRbeta libraries were built with three rounds of nested PCR, modified from ARM-PCR. Each CDR3 protein is one row after TCRdb ran MiXCR on the multiplex PCR reads. The sample comprises 84,000 or so distinct CDR3 sequences, approximately 57% of which are singletons, and roughly 15% rests with the top ten. V dropped 4 bases and J dropped 2 bases, with 12 bases sitting between them. The CDR3 runs to 16 residues. The germline CDR1 and CDR2 sequences are MDHEN and SYDVKM. This TCR came from a man aged 70 or older with non-small cell lung cancer. The chain employs TRBV28 and TRBJ2-6, with D perhaps matching TRBD2 (6 bases). Sequenced: lung tumor tissue. The CDR3 protein is CASSSRGGTGANVLTF. The CDR3 region has the DNA TGTGCCAGCAGTTCTCGTGGAGGGACTGGGGCCAACGTCCTGACTTTC. The whole variable domain, remainder taken from reference TRBV28 and TRBJ2-6, is DVKVTQSSRYLVKRTGEKVFLECVQDMDHENMFWYRQDPGLGLRLIYFSYDVKMKEKGDIPEGYSVSREKKERFSLILESASTNQTSMYLCASSSRGGTGANVLTFGAGSRLTVL.